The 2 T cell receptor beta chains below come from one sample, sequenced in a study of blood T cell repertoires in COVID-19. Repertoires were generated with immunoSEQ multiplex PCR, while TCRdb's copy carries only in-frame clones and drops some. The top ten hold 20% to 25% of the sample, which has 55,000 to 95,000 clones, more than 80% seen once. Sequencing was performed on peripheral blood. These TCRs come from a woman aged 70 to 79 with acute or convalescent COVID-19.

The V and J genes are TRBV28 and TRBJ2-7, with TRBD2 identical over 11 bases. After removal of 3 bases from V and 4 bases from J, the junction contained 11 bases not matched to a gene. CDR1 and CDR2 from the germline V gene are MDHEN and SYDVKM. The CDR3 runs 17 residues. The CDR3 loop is CASSFVVAGGQGYEQYF. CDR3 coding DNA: TGTGCCAGCAGTTTCGTGGTAGCGGGAGGGCAGGGTTACGAGCAGTACTTC.

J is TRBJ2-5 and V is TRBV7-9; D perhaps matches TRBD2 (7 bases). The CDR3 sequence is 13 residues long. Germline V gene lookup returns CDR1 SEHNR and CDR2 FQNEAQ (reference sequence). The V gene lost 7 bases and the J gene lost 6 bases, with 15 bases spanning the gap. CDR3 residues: CASNGAGAKTQYF. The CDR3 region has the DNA TGTGCCAGCAATGGTGCGGGGGCGAAGACCCAGTACTTC.